This T cell receptor beta chain appears in the sequencing data of a study of synovial regulatory T cells in juvenile arthritis (dated by TCRdb to between 2014 and 2016). Context from the whole study: Of the sequenced patients, over 5 received methotrexate, one received methotrexate plus infliximab, a few were therapy-naive, and one had no treatment information. TCR repertoire comparisons included Treg and Teff subsets from roughly ten JIA patients with active disease. The study compared TCRbeta CDR3 repertoires of blood iaTreg cells, other blood Treg cells and synovial fluid Treg cells from matched patient samples. Effector T cell subsets were also sequenced in this cohort for comparisons, but the Treg dataset alone covers only blood and synovial fluid Treg cells. The paper as a whole reports these results and caveats: Synovial Treg cells shared more CDR3 sequences with iaTreg cells than with other blood Treg cells, and Chao-Jaccard similarity confirmed that synovial Treg cells were more closely related to iaTreg cells. iaTreg TCR repertoires were largely private across patients and partially overlapped with synovial Teff and blood CPL repertoires. TCR diversity was lower in blood iaTreg cells than in other blood Treg cells, which is consistent with antigen-driven expansion.

TCR repertoire donors were about eleven juvenile idiopathic arthritis patients with active disease who had not reached inactive disease, 3 polyarticular and 8 oligoarticular. The median age of the TCR-sequenced patients was about 11 years (range roughly 2.2-25), and their median disease duration was around seven years (range 0.2-19.1). The samples for TCR repertoire analysis were obtained at two Italian centres. Peripheral blood mononuclear cells were isolated by Histopaque-1077 density gradient and cryopreserved in around 90% FCS with approximately 10% DMSO. Turning to this clone: Its antigen remains unidentified.

The CDR3 contains 20 residues, cysteine and phenylalanine counted. No coding sequence is recorded. Via the germline V gene (reference sequence), CDR1 is LNHDA and CDR2 SQIVND. Libraries came from the immunoSEQ multiplex PCR assay. TCRbeta CDR3 sequencing was performed by Adaptive Biotechnologies. Concerning the study's data processing: To assess repertoire similarity, the researchers used the Chao-modified Jaccard index along with median clonotype overlap taken from 200 random subsamples at equal sample size. Similarity analyses used either productive nucleotide sequences or in silico-translated amino acid sequences. Hierarchical clustering with single linkage and t-SNE based on Chao-modified Jaccard distances were applied for the comparison of repertoires. Repertoire diversity was assessed with the Renyi index over a range of alpha values after the sample sizes were normalised. TCRdb took over this immuneACCESS table, retaining in-frame rearrangements with V and J assigned. Such tables are incomplete; in checked studies, under half of the missing clones stem from an unresolved V gene, and the remainder is unexplained. That table gives V, J and clone size, and the DNA gave D and trimming. For this sample, the table gives about 10,000 clones. Less than 1% of the sample is held by the ten biggest clonotypes.

The receptor comes from a donor aged 2-35 years with juvenile idiopathic arthritis. In this chain, TRBV19 is recombined with TRBJ2-6; TCRdb outputs TRBD1, but without DNA this stays unchecked. The sample taken for sequencing was Treg cells from blood. The cell subset or site label, as the study defines it: remaining (HLA-DR-negative) circulating blood Treg cells. The CDR3 protein sequence reads: CASNANRRTGGWPGANVLTF. With all but the CDR3 taken from the reference TRBV19 and TRBJ2-6 genes, the full variable domain is: DGGITQSPKYLFRKEGQNVTLSCEQNLNHDAMYWYRQDPGQGLRLIYYSQIVNDFQKGDIAEGYSVSREKKESFPLTVTSAQKNPTAFYLCASNANRRTGGWPGANVLTFGAGSRLTVL.